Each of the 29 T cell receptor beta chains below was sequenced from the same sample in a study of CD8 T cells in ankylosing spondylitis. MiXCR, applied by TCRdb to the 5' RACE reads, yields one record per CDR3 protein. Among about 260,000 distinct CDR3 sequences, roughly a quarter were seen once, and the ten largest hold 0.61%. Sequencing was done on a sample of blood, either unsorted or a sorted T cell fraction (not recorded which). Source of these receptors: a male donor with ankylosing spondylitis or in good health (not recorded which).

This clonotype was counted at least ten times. The CDR3 here is CSVGGVASADTQYF. The CDR3 coding sequence is TGCAGCGTGGGGGGGGTGGCTAGCGCAGATACGCAGTATTTT. This chain connects TRBV29-1 to TRBJ2-3, with TRBD2 matching over 7 bases. V lost 6 bases and J lost 4; bases outside the gene matches: 10. The length of the CDR3 is 14 residues. Germline loops: CDR1 SQVTM, CDR2 ANQGSEA.

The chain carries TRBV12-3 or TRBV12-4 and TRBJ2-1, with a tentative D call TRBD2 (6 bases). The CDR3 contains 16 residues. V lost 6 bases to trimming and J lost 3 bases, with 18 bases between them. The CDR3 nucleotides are TGTGCCAGCAGGCCCGGGAGCGGATTAAACTACAATGAGCAGTTCTTC. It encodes CASRPGSGLNYNEQFF.

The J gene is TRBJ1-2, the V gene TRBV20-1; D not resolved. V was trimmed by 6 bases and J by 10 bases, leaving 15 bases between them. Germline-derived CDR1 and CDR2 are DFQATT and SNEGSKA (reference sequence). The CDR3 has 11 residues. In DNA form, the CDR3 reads TGCAGTGCCAACGACGGAGCCGACTACACCTTC. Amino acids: CSANDGADYTF.

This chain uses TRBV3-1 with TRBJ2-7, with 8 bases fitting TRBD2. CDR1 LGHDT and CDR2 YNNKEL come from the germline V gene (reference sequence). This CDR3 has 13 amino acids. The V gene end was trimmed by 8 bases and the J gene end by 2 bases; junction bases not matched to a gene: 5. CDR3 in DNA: TGTGCCAGCTCGCTAGCGGGTCCCTACGAGCAGTACTTC. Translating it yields CASSLAGPYEQYF.

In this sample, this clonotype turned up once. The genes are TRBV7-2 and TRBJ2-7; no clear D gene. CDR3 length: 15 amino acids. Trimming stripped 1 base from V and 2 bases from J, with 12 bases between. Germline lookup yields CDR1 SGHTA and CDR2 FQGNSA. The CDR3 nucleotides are TGTGCCAGCAGCTTAGGTACAGCCTTAACCTACGAGCAGTACTTC. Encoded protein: CASSLGTALTYEQYF. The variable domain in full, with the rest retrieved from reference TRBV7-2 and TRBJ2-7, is GAGVSQSPSNKVTEKGKDVELRCDPISGHTALYWYRQSLGQGLEFLIYFQGNSAPDKSGLPSDRFSAERTGGSVSTLTIQRTQQEDSAVYLCASSLGTALTYEQYFGPGTRLTVT.

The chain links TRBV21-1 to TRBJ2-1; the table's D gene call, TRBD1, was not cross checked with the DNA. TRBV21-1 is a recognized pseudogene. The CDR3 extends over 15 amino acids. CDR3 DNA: TGTGCCAGCAGCAAAGTTTGGGGGAACTACAATGAGCAGTTCTTC. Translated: CASSKVWGNYNEQFF.

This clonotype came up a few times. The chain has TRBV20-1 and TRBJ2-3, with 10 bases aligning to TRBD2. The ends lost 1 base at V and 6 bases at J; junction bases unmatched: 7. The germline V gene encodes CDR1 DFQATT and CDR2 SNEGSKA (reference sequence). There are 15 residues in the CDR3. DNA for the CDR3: TGCAGTGCTAGAGTGAGCGGGGGGGCAACGGATACGCAGTATTTT. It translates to CSARVSGGATDTQYF.

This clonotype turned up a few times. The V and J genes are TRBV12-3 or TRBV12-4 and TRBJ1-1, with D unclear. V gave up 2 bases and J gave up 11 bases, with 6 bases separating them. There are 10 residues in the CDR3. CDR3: CASSLRWAFF. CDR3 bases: TGTGCCAGCAGTTTAAGGTGGGCTTTCTTT.

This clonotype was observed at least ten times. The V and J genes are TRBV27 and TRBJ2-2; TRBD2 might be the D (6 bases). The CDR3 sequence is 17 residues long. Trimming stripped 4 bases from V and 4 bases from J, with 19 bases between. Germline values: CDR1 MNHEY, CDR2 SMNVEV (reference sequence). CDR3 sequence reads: CASSSPRLLGGTGELFF. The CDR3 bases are TGTGCCAGCAGTTCGCCCCGACTCCTGGGGGGCACCGGGGAGCTGTTTTTT.

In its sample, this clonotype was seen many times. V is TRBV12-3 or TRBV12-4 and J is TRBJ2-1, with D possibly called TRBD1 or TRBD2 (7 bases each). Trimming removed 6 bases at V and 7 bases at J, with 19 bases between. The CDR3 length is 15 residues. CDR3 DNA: TGTGCCAGCAGCCTCGCAGACAGGGAGGGGAATGAGCAGTTCTTC. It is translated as CASSLADREGNEQFF.

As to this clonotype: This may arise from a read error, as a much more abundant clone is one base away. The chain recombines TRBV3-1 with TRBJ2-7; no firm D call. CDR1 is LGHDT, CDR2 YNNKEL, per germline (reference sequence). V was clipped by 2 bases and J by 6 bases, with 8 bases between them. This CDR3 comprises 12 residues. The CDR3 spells CASSQLVREQYF. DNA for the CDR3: TGTGCCAGCAGCCAACTGGTCCGCGAGCAGTACTTC.

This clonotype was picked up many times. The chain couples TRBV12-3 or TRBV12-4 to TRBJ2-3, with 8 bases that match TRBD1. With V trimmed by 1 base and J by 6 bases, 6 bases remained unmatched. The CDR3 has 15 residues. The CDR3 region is CASSLGTGNGDTQYF. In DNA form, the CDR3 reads TGTGCCAGCAGTTTAGGGACAGGGAATGGGGATACGCAGTATTTT.

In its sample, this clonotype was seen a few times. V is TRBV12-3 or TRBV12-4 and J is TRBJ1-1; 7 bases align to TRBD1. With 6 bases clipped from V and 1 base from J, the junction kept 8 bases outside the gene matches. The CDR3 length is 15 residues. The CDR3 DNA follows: TGTGCCAGCAGCCGCTTGAGGGACAGGAACACTGAAGCTTTCTTT. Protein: CASSRLRDRNTEAFF.

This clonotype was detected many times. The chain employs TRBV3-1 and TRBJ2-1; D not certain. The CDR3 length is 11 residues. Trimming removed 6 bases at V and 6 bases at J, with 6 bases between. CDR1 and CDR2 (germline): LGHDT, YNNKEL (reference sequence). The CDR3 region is CASRQSNEQFF. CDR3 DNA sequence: TGTGCCAGCAGACAGTCCAATGAGCAGTTCTTC.

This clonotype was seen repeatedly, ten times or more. This CDR3 is CASSFPGPTLYGYTF. The CDR3, as DNA: TGTGCCAGCAGCTTTCCGGGACCGACCCTTTATGGCTACACCTTC. The rearrangement joins TRBV5-5 to TRBJ1-2; tentatively, D is TRBD1 (5 bases). The CDR3 is made up of 15 amino acids. V lost 2 bases, J lost 5 bases, and 16 bases lay in between. The germline CDR1 and CDR2 sequences are SGHKS and YYEKEE (reference sequence).

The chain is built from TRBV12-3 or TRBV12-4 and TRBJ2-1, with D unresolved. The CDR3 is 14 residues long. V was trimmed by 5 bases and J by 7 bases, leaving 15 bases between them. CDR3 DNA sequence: TGTGCCAGCAGTCCCCTCCGGTCAACTAATGAGCAGTTCTTC. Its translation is CASSPLRSTNEQFF.

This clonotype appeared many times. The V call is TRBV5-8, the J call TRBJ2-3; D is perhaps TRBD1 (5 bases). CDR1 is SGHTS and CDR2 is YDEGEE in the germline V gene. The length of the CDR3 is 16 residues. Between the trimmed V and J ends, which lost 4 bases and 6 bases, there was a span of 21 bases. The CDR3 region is CASSGHGHDGFDTQYF. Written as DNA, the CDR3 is TGTGCCAGCAGCGGACACGGACACGATGGGTTCGATACGCAGTATTTT. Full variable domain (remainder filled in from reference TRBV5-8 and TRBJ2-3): EAGVTQSPTHLIKTRGQQATLRCSPISGHTSVYWYQQALGLGLQFLLWYDEGEERNRGNFPPRFSGRQFPNYSSELNVNALELEDSALYLCASSGHGHDGFDTQYFGPGTRLTVL.

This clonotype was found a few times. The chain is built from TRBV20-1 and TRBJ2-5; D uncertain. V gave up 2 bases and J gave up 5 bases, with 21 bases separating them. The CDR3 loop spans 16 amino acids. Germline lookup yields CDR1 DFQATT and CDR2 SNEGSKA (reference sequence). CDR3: CSARFRADPRRETQYF. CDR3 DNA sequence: TGCAGTGCTAGATTCCGGGCGGACCCCAGGCGGGAGACCCAGTACTTC.

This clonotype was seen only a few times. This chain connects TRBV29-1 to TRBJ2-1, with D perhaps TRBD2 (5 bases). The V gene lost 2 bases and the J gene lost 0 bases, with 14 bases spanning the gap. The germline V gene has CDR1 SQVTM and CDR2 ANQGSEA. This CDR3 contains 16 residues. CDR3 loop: CSVELAAASSYNEQFF. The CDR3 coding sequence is TGCAGCGTTGAACTGGCAGCGGCAAGCTCCTACAATGAGCAGTTCTTC.

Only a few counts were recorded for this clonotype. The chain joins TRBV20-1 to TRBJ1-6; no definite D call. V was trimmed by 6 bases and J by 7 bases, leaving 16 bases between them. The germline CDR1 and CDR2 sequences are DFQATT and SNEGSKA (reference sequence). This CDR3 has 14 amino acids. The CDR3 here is CSADPGFQNSPLHF. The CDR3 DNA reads TGCAGTGCCGACCCGGGGTTCCAGAATTCACCCCTCCACTTT.

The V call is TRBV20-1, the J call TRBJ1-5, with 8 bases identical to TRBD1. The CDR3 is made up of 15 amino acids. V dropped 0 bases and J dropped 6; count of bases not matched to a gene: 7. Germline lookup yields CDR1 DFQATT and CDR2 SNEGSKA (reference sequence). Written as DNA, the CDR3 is TGCAGTGCTAGAGAGGGGCGGACAGGGAGTCAGCCCCAGCATTTT. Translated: CSAREGRTGSQPQHF.

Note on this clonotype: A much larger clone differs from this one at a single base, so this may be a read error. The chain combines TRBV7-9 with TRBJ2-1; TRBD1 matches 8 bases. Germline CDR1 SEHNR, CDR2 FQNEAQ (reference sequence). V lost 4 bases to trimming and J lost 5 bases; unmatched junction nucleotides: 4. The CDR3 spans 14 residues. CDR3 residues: CASSSWTGHNEQFF. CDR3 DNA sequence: TGTGCCAGCAGCTCCTGGACAGGGCACAATGAGCAGTTCTTC.

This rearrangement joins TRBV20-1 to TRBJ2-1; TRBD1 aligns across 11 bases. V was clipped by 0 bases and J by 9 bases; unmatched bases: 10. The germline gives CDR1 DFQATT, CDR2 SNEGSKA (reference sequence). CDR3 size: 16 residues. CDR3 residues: CSARDGGTGGMSEQFF. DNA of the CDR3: TGCAGTGCTAGAGATGGTGGGACAGGGGGTATGTCTGAGCAGTTCTTC.

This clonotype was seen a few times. CDR3 sequence: CASSFLRGGTNTGELFF. The CDR3 DNA is TGTGCCAGCAGCTTCCTTCGAGGGGGTACGAACACCGGGGAGCTGTTTTTT. This rearrangement joins TRBV7-6 to TRBJ2-2; tentative D call: TRBD1 (6 bases). The length of the CDR3 is 17 residues. Per germline, CDR1 SGHVS and CDR2 FNYEAQ. V lost 3 bases to trimming and J lost 0 bases, with 14 bases between them.

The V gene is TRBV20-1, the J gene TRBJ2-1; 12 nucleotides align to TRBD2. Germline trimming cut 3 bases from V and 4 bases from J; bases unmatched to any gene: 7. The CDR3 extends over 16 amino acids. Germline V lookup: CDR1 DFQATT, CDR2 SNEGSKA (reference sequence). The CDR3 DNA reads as TGCAGTGCTAGGCGACTAGCGGGGGTCACGTACAATGAGCAGTTCTTC. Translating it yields CSARRLAGVTYNEQFF.

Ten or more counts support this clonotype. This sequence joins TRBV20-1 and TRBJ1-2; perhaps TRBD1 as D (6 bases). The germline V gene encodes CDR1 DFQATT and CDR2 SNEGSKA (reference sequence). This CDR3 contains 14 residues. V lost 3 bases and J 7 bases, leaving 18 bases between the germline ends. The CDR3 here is CSASAGQTRSGYTF. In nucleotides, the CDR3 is TGCAGTGCTAGCGCTGGACAGACTAGGAGTGGCTACACCTTC.

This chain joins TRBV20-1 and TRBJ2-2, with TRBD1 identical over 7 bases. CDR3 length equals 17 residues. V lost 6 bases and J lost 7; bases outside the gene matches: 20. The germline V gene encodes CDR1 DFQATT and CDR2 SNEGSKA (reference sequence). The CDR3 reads CSARDSERGGSSGELFF. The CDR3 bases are TGCAGTGCGCGAGACTCAGAGAGAGGGGGCTCCAGCGGGGAGCTGTTTTTT.

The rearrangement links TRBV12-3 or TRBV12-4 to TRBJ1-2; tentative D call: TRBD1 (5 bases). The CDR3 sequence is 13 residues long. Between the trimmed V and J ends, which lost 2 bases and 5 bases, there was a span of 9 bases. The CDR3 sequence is CASSLLRGYGYTF. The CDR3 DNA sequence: TGTGCCAGCAGTTTACTGAGGGGATATGGCTACACCTTC.

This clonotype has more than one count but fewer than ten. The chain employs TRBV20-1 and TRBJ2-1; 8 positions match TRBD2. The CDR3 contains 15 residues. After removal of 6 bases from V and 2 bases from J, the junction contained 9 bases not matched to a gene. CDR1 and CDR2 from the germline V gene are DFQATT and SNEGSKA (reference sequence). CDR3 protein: CSAPGTSDPYNEQFF. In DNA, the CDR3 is TGCAGTGCCCCCGGGACTAGTGACCCCTACAATGAGCAGTTCTTC.